These 5 T cell receptor beta chains share one sample of origin, sequenced in a study of regulatory T cells in long-lasting Graves disease. Time point denoted: newly diagnosed GD, antithyroid drugs for less than 3 months. PBMC RNA was the source of the TCR library. Libraries of TCR beta came from iRepertoire HTBI primers plus Arm-PCR of CDR3 regions. One entry per CDR3 protein results from TCRdb running MiXCR on the multiplex PCR reads. The data contain some 500,000 distinct CDR3 sequences, about 16% of them singletons. The data also belong to a second study, concerning T cells in Graves' hyperthyroidism and ophthalmopathy.

This specimen was peripheral blood mononuclear cells (PBMCs), taken at new diagnosis, from a patient treated with antithyroid drugs. The receptors come from a woman aged 40 to 65 with Graves disease.

The genes are TRBV7-3 and TRBJ2-3; a weak D match, TRBD2 (6 bases). CDR3 length: 16 residues. The ends were cut back, 5 bases at V and 0 bases at J, with 15 bases in the middle. Germline V lookup: CDR1 SGHTA, CDR2 FQGTGA. CDR3: CASSPRDLKSTDTQYF. The DNA for the CDR3 is TGTGCCAGCAGCCCCCGGGACTTAAAAAGCACAGATACGCAGTATTTT.

The rearrangement links TRBV13 to TRBJ2-5, with D perhaps TRBD2 (5 bases). CDR1 is PRHDT, CDR2 FYEKMQ, per germline (reference sequence). The germline V and J ends were trimmed by 7 bases and 4 bases, with 16 bases remaining between them. The length of the CDR3 is 14 residues. CDR3 DNA sequence: TGTGCCAGCAACCTCGAGGGAGTTGGAGAGACCCAGTACTTC. It codes for CASNLEGVGETQYF.

This clonotype showed up many times. The rearrangement uses TRBV7-3 and TRBJ2-2; TRBD1 matches 8 bases. Germline-derived CDR1 and CDR2 are SGHTA and FQGTGA. This CDR3 region has 16 residues. The V segment lost 3 bases and the J segment 4 bases; nucleotides outside the gene matches: 7. CDR3 nucleotides: TGTGCCAGCAGCTTCCTCGGGACAGGAGTCACCGGGGAGCTGTTTTTT. Encoded protein: CASSFLGTGVTGELFF.

This chain uses TRBV6-1 with TRBJ2-6; the D gene could be TRBD1 or TRBD2 (5 bases each). CDR1 MNHNS and CDR2 SASEGT come from the germline V gene. Trimming took off 3 bases at V and 2 bases at J, with 5 bases between the two ends. This CDR3 spans 14 amino acids. CDR3 nucleotide sequence: TGTGCCAGCAGTGAGGGGGCTGGGGCCAACGTCCTGACTTTC. Translating it yields CASSEGAGANVLTF.

This clonotype was seen at least ten times. The gene calls are TRBV7-8 and TRBJ2-3; 10 bases are shared with TRBD2. Germline CDR1 and CDR2: SGHVS and FQNEAQ. The trim removed 0 bases at V and 9 bases at J, leaving 6 bases unmatched. The CDR3 spans 15 residues. As DNA, the CDR3 is TGTGCCAGCAGCTTAGCCCTAGCGGGGGTAGACACGCAGTATTTT. Its translation: CASSLALAGVDTQYF.